This T cell receptor (beta chain) was sequenced in a study of shared clonotypes between healthy human individuals. With 2 bases clipped from V and 1 base from J, the junction kept 3 bases outside the gene matches. The CDR3 contains 16 residues. Germline CDR1 and CDR2: SGHRS and YFSETQ. Notes on this clone: Other DNA sequences in this specimen translate into the identical CDR3.

Profiled with immunoSEQ multiplex PCR; TCRdb holds only in-frame clones, not every one. The table lists about 2.4 million clones, around nine tenths of them singletons. Sequenced input: naive CD4+ T cells sorted from blood. Specified subset: CD45RA+ positively selected. The V call is TRBV5-1, the J call TRBJ2-1, with 10 bases lining up with TRBD2. The clonotype originates from a man aged 18 to 30 in good health. The CDR3: CASSFTSGVSYNEQFF. The CDR3 DNA follows: TGCGCCAGCAGCTTTACTAGCGGGGTGTCCTACAATGAGCAGTTCTTC.